The 3 T cell receptor beta chains below come from one sample, sequenced in a study of radiotherapy plus CTLA-4 blockade in lung cancer (dated by TCRdb to between 2018 and 2020). Library preparation was by the immunoSEQ multiplex PCR assay. This is the immuneACCESS table as TCRdb keeps it, with only in-frame sequences that have V and J called. A part of the clones is gone; compared with another copy, unresolved V genes explain less than half, and the rest is unexplained. Here the sample has tens of thousands of clones; around nine tenths occur a single time. The ten largest make up 15% to 20% of the sample. The starting material was peripheral blood, obtained from a patient treated with radiotherapy plus ipilimumab. The receptors derive from a human donor with non-small cell lung cancer that progressed on radiotherapy plus ipilimumab.

J is TRBJ2-7 and V is TRBV2; no reliable D call. Trimming removed 6 bases from V and 1 base from J, with 4 bases in between. CDR1 and CDR2 from the germline V gene are SNHLY and FYNNEI. This CDR3 is built from 11 residues. The DNA for the CDR3 is TGTGCCAGCAGCAATTCCTACGAGCAGTACTTC. It encodes CASSNSYEQYF.

The chain links TRBV30 to TRBJ1-3; D is ambiguous. This CDR3 has 15 residues. Germline CDR1 GTSNPN, CDR2 SVGIG (reference sequence). Trimming stripped 3 bases from V and 0 bases from J, with 12 bases between. CDR3 coding DNA: TGTGCCTGGAGACGGACGGGAAACTCTGGAAACACCATATATTTT. Translated, it gives CAWRRTGNSGNTIYF.

The chain uses TRBV5-1 and TRBJ2-3; 11 bases line up with TRBD2. This CDR3 has 17 residues. Trimming at V came to 5 bases and at J to 4 bases, leaving 12 bases not matched to a gene. Germline loops: CDR1 SGHRS, CDR2 YFSETQ. The CDR3 bases are TGCGCCAGCAGACTAAGACTAGCGGGATTCTACGCAGATACGCAGTATTTT. As protein: CASRLRLAGFYADTQYF.